One and the same sample provided the 10 T cell receptor beta chains below, sequenced in a study of T cells in Graves' hyperthyroidism and ophthalmopathy. Amplified TCR beta CDR3 regions derived from RNA transcripts. The TCR CDR3 first-round RT-PCR relied on the HTBI primer set. Each CDR3 protein gets one entry after TCRdb re-called the multiplex PCR reads with MiXCR. The data contain 400,000 to 550,000 distinct CDR3 sequences, roughly a quarter of them singletons. Specimen: blood. These receptors were collected from a woman under 40 with Graves' ophthalmopathy.

The CDR3, as DNA: TGTGCCACCAGTGAGGCTTCGGACGGCATGAACACTGAAGCTTTCTTT. As protein: CATSEASDGMNTEAFF. The chain employs TRBV24-1 and TRBJ1-1; D not resolved. CDR1 and CDR2 (germline): KGHDR, SFDVKD. V lost 4 bases and J 0 bases, leaving 14 bases between the germline ends. The CDR3 consists of 16 residues.

This clonotype was detected ten times or more. V usage is TRBV7-9 and J usage is TRBJ2-5, with a tentative D call TRBD1 (5 bases). Germline lookup yields CDR1 SEHNR and CDR2 FQNEAQ (reference sequence). The CDR3 runs 16 residues. V lost 1 base, J lost 1 base, and 13 bases lay in between. The CDR3, as DNA: TGTGCCAGCAGCTTAGTAGTGGACACGCCCCAAGAGACCCAGTACTTC. Encoded protein: CASSLVVDTPQETQYF.

V usage is TRBV6-5 and J usage is TRBJ1-6; D call uncertain. The V end lost 2 bases, the J end lost 3 bases, and 8 bases lay between the germline ends. Germline values: CDR1 MNHEY, CDR2 SVGAGI. CDR3 length equals 15 residues. CDR3 bases: TGTGCCAGCAGTTACCAGGCGGTCTATAATTCACCCCTCCACTTT. Protein product: CASSYQAVYNSPLHF.

Many counts were recorded for this clonotype. The chain links TRBV30 to TRBJ1-1; the D gene is possibly TRBD1 (5 bases). The germline CDR1 and CDR2 sequences are GTSNPN and SVGIG (reference sequence). The ends were cut back, 4 bases at V and 7 bases at J, with 16 bases in the middle. The CDR3 totals 13 residues. This CDR3 reads CAWNPSAGLEAFF. CDR3 sequence (DNA): TGTGCCTGGAATCCCTCAGCGGGGCTTGAAGCTTTCTTT.

This chain joins TRBV20-1 and TRBJ1-3; D remains ambiguous. Germline-derived CDR1 and CDR2 are DFQATT and SNEGSKA (reference sequence). Between the trimmed V and J ends, which lost 3 bases and 7 bases, there was a span of 10 bases. The CDR3 covers 12 residues. CDR3: CSASRRSNTIYF. The CDR3 DNA sequence: TGCAGTGCTAGCCGGCGATCTAACACCATATATTTT.

In its sample, this clonotype was seen many times. J is TRBJ2-5 and V is TRBV20-1; the D gene is possibly TRBD2 (7 bases). This CDR3 spans 14 amino acids. Germline assignment: CDR1 DFQATT and CDR2 SNEGSKA (reference sequence). Trimming took off 3 bases at V and 4 bases at J, with 15 bases between the two ends. CDR3 region: CSARFYGGRETQYF. Written as DNA, the CDR3 is TGCAGTGCTAGGTTTTACGGGGGGCGAGAGACCCAGTACTTC.

Ten or more counts support this clonotype. In DNA, the CDR3 is TGCAGTGCCTTTGGCGGGACACTATGGGAGCAGTACTTC. The encoded protein is CSAFGGTLWEQYF. The J gene is TRBJ2-7, the V gene TRBV20-1; the D gene could be TRBD1 or TRBD2 (6 bases each). The CDR3 has 13 residues. The V gene's germline CDR1 is DFQATT and CDR2 SNEGSKA (reference sequence). V gave up 6 bases and J gave up 7 bases, with 19 bases separating them.

This clonotype was counted at least ten times. The V call is TRBV6-5, the J call TRBJ2-7, with D unresolved. Germline V lookup: CDR1 MNHEY, CDR2 SVGAGI. The CDR3 sequence is 13 residues long. Trimming removed 7 bases from V and 3 bases from J, with 13 bases in between. CDR3 loop: CASTRKGGYEQYF. CDR3 DNA: TGTGCCAGCACCCGAAAGGGCGGCTACGAGCAGTACTTC.

This clonotype was counted at least ten times. V gene TRBV4-1 combines with J gene TRBJ1-1, with D perhaps TRBD1 (5 bases). The germline V gene encodes CDR1 MGHRA and CDR2 YSYEKL. Trimming left V 0 bases short and J 1 base short, with 15 bases between. The CDR3 loop spans 17 amino acids. CDR3 sequence: CASSQDTTETKNTEAFF. CDR3 coding DNA: TGCGCCAGCAGCCAAGATACGACAGAAACCAAGAACACTGAAGCTTTCTTT.

This clonotype has ten or more counts. The rearrangement links TRBV7-9 to TRBJ2-7, with TRBD1 matching 7 bases. After removal of 5 bases from V and 5 bases from J, the junction contained 3 bases not matched to a gene. The CDR3 spans 12 residues. The V gene's germline CDR1 is SEHNR and CDR2 FQNEAQ (reference sequence). The chain's CDR3 is CASSHDRDEQYF. The CDR3 DNA reads as TGTGCCAGCAGCCACGACAGGGACGAGCAGTACTTC.